This record covers a single T cell receptor beta chain. This CDR3 is 12 amino acids long. Germline CDR1 is SGHKS and CDR2 is YYEKEE (reference sequence). V lost 4 bases to trimming and J lost 5 bases, with 9 bases between them. Single viable CD3+CD4+CD8-CD45RO+ cells were sorted as the memory CD4+ T cells. The data were taken from a study of memory CD4+ T cells and cytomegalovirus serostatus. Study details: This sample comes from healthy Belgian adults, about 10 CMV seropositive, under 25 seronegative.

Only in-frame clones appear in the TCRdb table, and some are missing; sequencing was by immunoSEQ multiplex PCR. Among 55,000 to 60,000 clones listed, approximately 78% were seen once. The J gene is TRBJ1-1, the V gene TRBV5-5; no definite D call. The material sequenced was memory CD4+ T cells from blood. This receptor was taken from an adult in good health and CMV-seronegative. CDR3 nucleotides: TGTGCCAGCAGCCACGACAAAACTGAAGCTTTCTTT. Translating it yields CASSHDKTEAFF. Looking up the rest from reference TRBV5-5 and TRBJ1-1 gives the full variable domain: DAGVTQSPTHLIKTRGQQVTLRCSPISGHKSVSWYQQVLGQGPQFIFQYYEKEERGRGNFPDRFSARQFPNYSSELNVNALLLGDSALYLCASSHDKTEAFFGQGTRLTVV.